This TCR beta chain is from a study of T cell responses to AZD1222 COVID-19 vaccine. A remark on this clone: One end of the junction does not line up with germline, which may come from a read error.

The length of the CDR3 is 12 residues. Per germline, CDR1 SGHTA and CDR2 FQGTGA. The repertoire was sequenced with immunoSEQ multiplex PCR; TCRdb's copy has only in-frame clones and lacks some. The sample lists about 50,000 clones; approximately 80% were seen once. The sample consisted of peripheral blood, taken 28 days after the second AZD1222 dose. The genes are TRBV7-3 and TRBJ2-4; TRBD1 agrees at 9 bases. The receptor comes from an adult who received the AZD1222 COVID-19 vaccine. The CDR3 protein is CASSSTGTGLHF. In DNA, the CDR3 is TGTGCCAGCAGCTCAACAGGGACAGGGCTCCACTTC.